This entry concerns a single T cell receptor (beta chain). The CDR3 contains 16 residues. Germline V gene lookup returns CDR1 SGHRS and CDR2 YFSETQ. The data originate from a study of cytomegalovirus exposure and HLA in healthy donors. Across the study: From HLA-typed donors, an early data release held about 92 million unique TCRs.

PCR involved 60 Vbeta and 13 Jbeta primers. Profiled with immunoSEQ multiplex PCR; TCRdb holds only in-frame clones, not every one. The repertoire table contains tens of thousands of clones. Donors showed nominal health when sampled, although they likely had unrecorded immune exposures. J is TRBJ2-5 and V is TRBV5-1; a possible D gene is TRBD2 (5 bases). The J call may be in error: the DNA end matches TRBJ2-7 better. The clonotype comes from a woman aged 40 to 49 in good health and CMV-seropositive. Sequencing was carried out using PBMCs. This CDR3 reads CASSPSRGRKSYEQYF. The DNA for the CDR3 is TGCGCCAGCAGCCCTTCTCGGGGTCGCAAGTCCTACGAGCAGTACTTC.